This T cell receptor (beta chain) appears in the sequencing data of a study of response to subunit inactivated influenza vaccine. Notes on the study in general: Authors suggested seasonal influenza vaccinations each recruit few new T cells.

TCRdb passed the RT-PCR reads through MiXCR, listing each CDR3 protein once. The data contain roughly 170,000 distinct CDR3 sequences, about 10% of them singletons. This CDR3 is 14 amino acids long. Trimming stripped 9 bases from V and 0 bases from J, with 12 bases between. Germline V CDR1 and CDR2: KGHDR, SFDVKD. This clonotype was counted between two and nine times. The antigen remains unidentified. The TCR comes from a man aged 50-60 years who received an inactivated influenza vaccine. The rearrangement links TRBV24-1 to TRBJ2-3, with D perhaps matching TRBD1 (5 bases). Sequences were derived from non-naive T cells sorted from PBMCs, sampled on the day of vaccination. The CDR3 DNA sequence: TGTGCCACCCAGGGCGGATATAGCACAGATACGCAGTATTTT. Its protein is CATQGGYSTDTQYF.